The source of this TCR beta chain is a study of T cell changes during pregnancy in multiple sclerosis. Using immunoSEQ multiplex PCR, the repertoire was profiled, and TCRdb retains in-frame clones only, with some absent. The table shows about 40,000 clones, with 90% to 95% occurring only once. The CDR3 has 15 residues. V lost 1 base and J lost 0, with 9 bases in between. Germline V lookup: CDR1 SEHNR, CDR2 FQNEAQ (reference sequence). This sequence originates from a female donor with multiple sclerosis, enrolled in a pregnancy study. The gene calls are TRBV7-9 and TRBJ1-2; D call uncertain. The input for sequencing was CD8+ T cells from peripheral blood mononuclear cells, taken before pregnancy. CDR3 DNA sequence: TGTGCCAGCAGCTTAGGACTCCTAGCTAACTATGGCTACACCTTC. Its translation is CASSLGLLANYGYTF. The full variable domain, completed using reference TRBV7-9 and TRBJ1-2, is DTGVSQNPRHKITKRGQNVTFRCDPISEHNRLYWYRQTLGQGPEFLTYFQNEAQLEKSRLLSDRFSAERPKGSFSTLEIQRTEQGDSAMYLCASSLGLLANYGYTFGSGTRLTVV.